The present entry profiles one T cell receptor beta chain with its context. The study gave focal radiation plus ipilimumab CTLA-4 blockade to patients with chemo-refractory metastatic non-small-cell lung cancer. The data were obtained in a study of radiotherapy plus CTLA-4 blockade in lung cancer. Trimming pared 0 bases from V and 9 bases from J, leaving 10 bases between. The CDR3 extends over 14 amino acids. Per the germline V gene, CDR1 is SGDLS and CDR2 is YYNGEE. Data came from immunoSEQ multiplex PCR; TCRdb stores just in-frame clones and leaves some out. The top ten clones hold 0.82% of a sample with tens of thousands of clones, roughly 80% of them seen once.

The sequence was collected from a human donor with non-small cell lung cancer who had stable disease on radiotherapy plus ipilimumab. The chain combines TRBV9 with TRBJ1-6; no clear D. Sequencing was performed on peripheral blood, taken from a patient treated with radiotherapy plus ipilimumab. The CDR3: CASSVGVESSPLHF. CDR3 bases: TGTGCCAGCAGCGTAGGGGTGGAGAGTTCACCCCTCCACTTT.